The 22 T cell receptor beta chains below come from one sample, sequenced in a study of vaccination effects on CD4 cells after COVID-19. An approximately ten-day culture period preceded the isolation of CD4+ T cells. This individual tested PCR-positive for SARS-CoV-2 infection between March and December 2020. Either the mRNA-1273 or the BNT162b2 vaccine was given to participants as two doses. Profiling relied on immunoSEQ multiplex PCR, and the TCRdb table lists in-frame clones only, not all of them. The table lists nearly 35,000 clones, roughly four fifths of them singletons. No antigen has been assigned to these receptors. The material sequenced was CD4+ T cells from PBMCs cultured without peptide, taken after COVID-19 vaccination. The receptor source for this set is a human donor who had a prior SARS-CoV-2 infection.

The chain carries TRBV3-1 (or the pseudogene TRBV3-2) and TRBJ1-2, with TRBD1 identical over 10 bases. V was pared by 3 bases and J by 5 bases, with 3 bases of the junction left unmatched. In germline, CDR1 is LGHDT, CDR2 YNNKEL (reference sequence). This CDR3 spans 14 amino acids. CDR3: CASSHAGQGYGYTF. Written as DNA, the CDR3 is TGTGCCAGCAGCCATGCGGGACAGGGGTATGGCTACACCTTC.

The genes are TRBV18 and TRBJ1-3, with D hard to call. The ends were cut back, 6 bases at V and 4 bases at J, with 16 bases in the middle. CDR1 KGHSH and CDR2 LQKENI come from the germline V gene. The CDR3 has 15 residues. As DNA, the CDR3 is TGTGCCAGCTCCCCTACGACTTCTCCCGGAAACACCATATATTTT. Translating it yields CASSPTTSPGNTIYF.

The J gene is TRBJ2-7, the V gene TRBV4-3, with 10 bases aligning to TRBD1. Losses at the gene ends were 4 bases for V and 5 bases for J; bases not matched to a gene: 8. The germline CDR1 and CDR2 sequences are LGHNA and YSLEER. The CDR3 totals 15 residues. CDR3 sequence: CASSLAGTGVNEQYF. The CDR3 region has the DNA TGCGCCAGCAGCCTGGCCGGGACAGGGGTCAACGAGCAGTACTTC.

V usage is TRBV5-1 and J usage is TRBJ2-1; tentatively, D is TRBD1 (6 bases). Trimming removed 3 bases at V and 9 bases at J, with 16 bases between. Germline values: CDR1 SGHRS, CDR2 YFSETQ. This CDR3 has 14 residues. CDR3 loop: CASSYVPGVGEQFF. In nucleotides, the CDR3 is TGCGCCAGCAGCTACGTACCAGGGGTGGGTGAGCAGTTCTTC.

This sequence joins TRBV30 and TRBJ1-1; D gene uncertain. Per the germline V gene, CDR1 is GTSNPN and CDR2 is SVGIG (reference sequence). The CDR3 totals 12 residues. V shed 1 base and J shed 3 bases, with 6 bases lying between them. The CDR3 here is CAWSERHTEAFF. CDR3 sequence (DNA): TGTGCCTGGAGTGAAAGACACACTGAAGCTTTCTTT.

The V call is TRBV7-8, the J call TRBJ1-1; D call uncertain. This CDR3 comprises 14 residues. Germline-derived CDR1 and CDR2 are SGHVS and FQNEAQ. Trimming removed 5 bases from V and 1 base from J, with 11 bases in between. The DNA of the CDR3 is TGTGCCAGCAGCCTACAGCCGGCGAACACTGAAGCTTTCTTT. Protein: CASSLQPANTEAFF.

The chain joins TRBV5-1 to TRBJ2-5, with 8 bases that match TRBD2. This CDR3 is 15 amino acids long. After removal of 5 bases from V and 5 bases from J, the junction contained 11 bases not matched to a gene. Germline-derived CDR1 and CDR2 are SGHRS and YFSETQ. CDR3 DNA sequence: TGCGCCAGCAGGCGCATCGCGGGAGGAACGGAGACCCAGTACTTC. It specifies CASRRIAGGTETQYF.

In DNA, the CDR3 is TGTGCCAGCAGCTTACTAGGTAATCAGCCCCAGCATTTT. The encoded protein is CASSLLGNQPQHF. The chain combines TRBV11-2 with TRBJ1-5; no reliable D call. Germline CDR1 reads SGHAT; CDR2 reads FQNNGV. V was cut by 2 bases and J by 4 bases, with 6 bases left in between. The CDR3 runs to 13 residues.

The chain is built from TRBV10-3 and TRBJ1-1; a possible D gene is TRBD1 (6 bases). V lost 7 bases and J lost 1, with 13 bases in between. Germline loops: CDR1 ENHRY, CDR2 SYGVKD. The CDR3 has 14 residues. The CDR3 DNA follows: TGTGCCATCAAATCAGGGGCAGCGAACACTGAAGCTTTCTTT. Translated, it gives CAIKSGAANTEAFF.

The CDR3 spells CASSYDRPYNSPLHF. The CDR3 DNA reads TGTGCCAGCAGTTACGACAGACCCTATAATTCACCCCTCCACTTT. The rearrangement links TRBV27 to TRBJ1-6; a weak D match, TRBD1 (5 bases). The germline V gene encodes CDR1 MNHEY and CDR2 SMNVEV (reference sequence). With 4 bases removed from V and 2 bases from J, the gap between germline ends came to 9 bases. The CDR3 has 15 amino acids.

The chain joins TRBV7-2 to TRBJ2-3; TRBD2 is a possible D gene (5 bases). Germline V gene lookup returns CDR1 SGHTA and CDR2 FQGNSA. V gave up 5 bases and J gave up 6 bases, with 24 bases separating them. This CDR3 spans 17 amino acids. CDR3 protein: CASSDVMSSASVDTQYF. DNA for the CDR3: TGTGCCAGCAGCGATGTCATGAGTAGCGCCTCCGTGGATACGCAGTATTTT.

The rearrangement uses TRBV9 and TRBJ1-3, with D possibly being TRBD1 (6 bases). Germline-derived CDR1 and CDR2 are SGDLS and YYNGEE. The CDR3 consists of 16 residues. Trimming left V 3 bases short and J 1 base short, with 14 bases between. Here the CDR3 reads CASSAEGHPSGNTIYF. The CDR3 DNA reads TGTGCCAGCAGCGCCGAGGGACATCCATCTGGAAACACCATATATTTT.

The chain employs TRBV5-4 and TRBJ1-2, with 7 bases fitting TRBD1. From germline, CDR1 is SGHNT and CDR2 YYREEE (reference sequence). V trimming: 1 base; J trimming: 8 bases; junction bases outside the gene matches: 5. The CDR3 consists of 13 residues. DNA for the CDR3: TGTGCCAGCAGCTTGTGGCAGGGGGACGGCTACACCTTC. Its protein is CASSLWQGDGYTF.

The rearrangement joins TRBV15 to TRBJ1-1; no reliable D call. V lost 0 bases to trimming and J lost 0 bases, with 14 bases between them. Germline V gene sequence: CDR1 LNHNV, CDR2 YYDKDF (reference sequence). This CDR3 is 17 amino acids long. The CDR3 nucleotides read TGTGCCACCAGCAGAGATCCAGCCGAGCACCTGAACACTGAAGCTTTCTTT. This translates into CATSRDPAEHLNTEAFF. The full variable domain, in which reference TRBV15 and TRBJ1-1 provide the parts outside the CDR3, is DAMVIQNPRYQVTQFGKPVTLSCSQTLNHNVMYWYQQKSSQAPKLLFHYYDKDFNNEADTPDNFQSRRPNTSFCFLDIRSPGLGDTAMYLCATSRDPAEHLNTEAFFGQGTRLTVV.

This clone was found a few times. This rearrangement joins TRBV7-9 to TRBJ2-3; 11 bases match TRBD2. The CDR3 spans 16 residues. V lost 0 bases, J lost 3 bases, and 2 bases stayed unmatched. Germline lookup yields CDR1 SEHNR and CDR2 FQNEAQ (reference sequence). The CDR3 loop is CASSLALAGVTDTQYF. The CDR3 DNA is TGTGCCAGCAGCTTAGCACTAGCGGGAGTGACAGATACGCAGTATTTT. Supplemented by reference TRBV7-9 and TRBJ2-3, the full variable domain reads DTGVSQNPRHKITKRGQNVTFRCDPISEHNRLYWYRQTLGQGPEFLTYFQNEAQLEKSRLLSDRFSAERPKGSFSTLEIQRTEQGDSAMYLCASSLALAGVTDTQYFGPGTRLTVL.

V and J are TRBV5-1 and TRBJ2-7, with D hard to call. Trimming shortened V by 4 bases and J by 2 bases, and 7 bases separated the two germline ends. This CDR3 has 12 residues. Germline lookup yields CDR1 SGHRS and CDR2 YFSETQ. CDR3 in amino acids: CASSEKAYEQYF. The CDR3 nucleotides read TGCGCCAGCAGCGAAAAAGCCTACGAGCAGTACTTC.

DNA for the CDR3: TGTGCCACGGCCTCCAACAGGAATTCCTACAATGAGCAGTTCTTC. It translates to CATASNRNSYNEQFF. The chain is built from TRBV15 and TRBJ2-1; D might be TRBD1 (5 bases). From germline, CDR1 is LNHNV and CDR2 YYDKDF (reference sequence). V was pared by 9 bases and J by 1 base, with 16 bases between. This CDR3 is 15 amino acids long.

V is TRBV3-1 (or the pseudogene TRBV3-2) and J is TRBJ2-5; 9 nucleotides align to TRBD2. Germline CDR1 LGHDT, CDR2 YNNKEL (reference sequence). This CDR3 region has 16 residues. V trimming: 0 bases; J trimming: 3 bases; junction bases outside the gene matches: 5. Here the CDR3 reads CASSQDGASGEETQYF. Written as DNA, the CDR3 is TGTGCCAGCAGCCAAGATGGGGCTAGCGGGGAAGAGACCCAGTACTTC.

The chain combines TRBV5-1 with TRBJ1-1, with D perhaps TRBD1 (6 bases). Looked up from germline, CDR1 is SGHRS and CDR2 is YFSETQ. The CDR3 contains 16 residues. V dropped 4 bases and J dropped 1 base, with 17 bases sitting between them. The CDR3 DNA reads TGCGCCAGCAGCCATAGGGGGGGACAAGAGAACACTGAAGCTTTCTTT. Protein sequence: CASSHRGGQENTEAFF. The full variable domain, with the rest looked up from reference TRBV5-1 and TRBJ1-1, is KAGVTQTPRYLIKTRGQQVTLSCSPISGHRSVSWYQQTPGQGLQFLFEYFSETQRNKGNFPGRFSGRQFSNSRSEMNVSTLELGDSALYLCASSHRGGQENTEAFFGQGTRLTVV.

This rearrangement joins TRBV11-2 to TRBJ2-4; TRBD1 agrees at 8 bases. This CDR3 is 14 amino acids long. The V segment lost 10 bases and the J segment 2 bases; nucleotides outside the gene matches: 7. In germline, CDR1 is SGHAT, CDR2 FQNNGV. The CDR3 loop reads CATNPRGPKNIQYF. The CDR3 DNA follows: TGTGCCACCAACCCCAGGGGGCCCAAAAACATTCAGTACTTC.

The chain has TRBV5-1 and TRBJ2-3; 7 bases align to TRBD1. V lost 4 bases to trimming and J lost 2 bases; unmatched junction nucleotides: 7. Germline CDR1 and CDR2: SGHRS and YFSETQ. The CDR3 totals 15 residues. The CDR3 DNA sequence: TGCGCCAGCAGCCCCCGGGACAGACTCACAGATACGCAGTATTTT. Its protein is CASSPRDRLTDTQYF.

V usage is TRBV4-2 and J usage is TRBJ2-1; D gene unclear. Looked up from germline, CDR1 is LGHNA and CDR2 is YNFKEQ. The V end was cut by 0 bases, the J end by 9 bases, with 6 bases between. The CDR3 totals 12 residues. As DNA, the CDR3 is TGTGCCAGCAGCCAAGACTTGGTTGAGCAGTTCTTC. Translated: CASSQDLVEQFF.